This TCR beta chain was sequenced in a study of blood T cell repertoires in COVID-19. As for the study in general: The United States, Italy and Spain were the sources of the acute and convalescent COVID-19 samples.

CDR1 and CDR2 (germline): GTSNPN, SVGIG (reference sequence). This CDR3 contains 12 residues. Libraries were prepared by immunoSEQ multiplex PCR; TCRdb keeps only in-frame clonotypes and omits some of them. This sample has about 230,000 clones, with 83% found just once. Sequencing was done on a sample of peripheral blood. The chain has TRBV30 and TRBJ1-2; D not certain. The source of this sequence is a woman aged 45 to 65 with acute or convalescent COVID-19. The DNA for the CDR3 is TGTGCTAACGCCAGGATTTACGGAGGCTACACCTTC. It specifies CANARIYGGYTF.